This record looks at one TCR beta chain sequence and its context. These data belong to a study of PD-L1 blockade in urothelial cancer. About the research overall: Every 3 weeks, patients received intravenous atezolizumab 1,200 mg, beginning 2014. Blood analysis took place 3 weeks (second dose) and 6 weeks after treatment start.

Only in-frame clones appear in the TCRdb table, and some are missing; sequencing was by immunoSEQ multiplex PCR. The sample includes about 36,000 clones, 84% of them seen just once. Regarding time point: peripheral blood 6 weeks after treatment start. The clonotype originates from a man aged 40-55 years with urothelial cancer. Sequenced here: PBMCs, sampled around atezolizumab (anti-PD-L1) treatment.

CDR3 nucleotides: TGCGCCAGCAGCCCTCTTGGGCAGGGCTACAATGAGCAGTTCTTC. This encodes CASSPLGQGYNEQFF. The rearrangement joins TRBV4-3 to TRBJ2-1, with D possibly matching TRBD1 (5 bases). Deletions cut 4 bases from V and 3 bases from J, with 13 bases between. In germline, CDR1 is LGHNA, CDR2 YSLEER. The CDR3 loop spans 15 amino acids.